A single sample is the source of the 18 T cell receptor beta chains below, sequenced in a study of Ad26.COV2.S vaccination and SARS-CoV-2 variants (dated by TCRdb to 2020 to 2023). The library was built by means of the immunoSEQ multiplex PCR assay. TCRdb's version of the immuneACCESS table is confined to in-frame rearrangements and falls short of the full clone set. An unresolved V gene accounts for under half of the shortfall where checked; the remainder is of unknown origin. A total of fewer than 400,000 clones appear in this sample, approximately 90% of them only once. The ten largest account for under 4% of the sample. Sample treatment or condition, as interpreted from the label and publication: roughly 19 received Ad26.COV2.S at low or high dose, single or two shots; 5 received placebo; per-sample allocation not given. Repertoires of vaccine and placebo recipients were sequenced from samples collected on day 63 after the first injection.

This material consisted of peripheral blood, taken in a trial of Ad26.COV2.S vaccine versus placebo. The source is a person aged 18-65 years who received the Ad26.COV2.S COVID-19 vaccine or a placebo.

V gene TRBV29-1 combines with J gene TRBJ2-3; 9 bases line up with TRBD2. Germline V gives CDR1 SQVTM, CDR2 ANQGSEA. V lost 7 bases, J lost 6 bases, and 11 bases stayed unmatched. CDR3 length: 14 amino acids. The CDR3 sequence: CSGDVAGGMDTQYF. The CDR3 DNA reads as TGCAGCGGGGACGTTGCGGGGGGGATGGATACGCAGTATTTT.

The chain combines TRBV10-3 with TRBJ1-2; a weak D match, TRBD1 (5 bases). Trimming cost V 5 bases and J 1 base, with 23 bases left between them. Germline loops: CDR1 ENHRY, CDR2 SYGVKD. This CDR3 is built from 18 residues. CDR3 protein: CAISHPYRGSSINYGYTF. CDR3 in DNA: TGTGCCATCAGTCACCCGTATAGGGGTTCGAGTATTAACTATGGCTACACCTTC.

The chain recombines TRBV5-1 with TRBJ2-7; a possible D gene is TRBD2 (5 bases). CDR3 length: 14 amino acids. Germline CDR1 reads SGHRS; CDR2 reads YFSETQ. V was shortened by 0 bases and J by 3 bases, with 10 bases between the two germline ends. This CDR3 reads CASSLVGESYEQYF. DNA of the CDR3: TGCGCCAGCAGCTTGGTCGGGGAAAGCTACGAGCAGTACTTC.

As to this clone: A read error may produce the germline difference seen at one junction end. This CDR3 is CASSTRYRAETFF. Here the CDR3 DNA reads TGTGCCAGCAGCACCCGGTACAGGGCTGAAACTTTCTTT. The rearrangement joins TRBV6-2 or TRBV6-3 to TRBJ1-1, with D perhaps matching TRBD1 (6 bases). Per the germline V gene, CDR1 is MNHEY and CDR2 is SVGEGT. This CDR3 is 13 amino acids long.

The J gene is TRBJ1-2, the V gene TRBV13, with 11 bases fitting TRBD1. CDR1 and CDR2 (germline): PRHDT, FYEKMQ (reference sequence). The J segment lost 6 bases and the V segment lost 0 bases, leaving 9 bases of the junction unmatched. The CDR3 has 17 amino acids. The CDR3 DNA reads as TGTGCCAGCAGCTTAGGCCGATGGACAGGGGGCTCTCATGGCTACACCTTC. Protein product: CASSLGRWTGGSHGYTF.

The J gene is TRBJ2-7, the V gene TRBV4-1, with 9 bases identical to TRBD1. This CDR3 spans 16 amino acids. Trimming removed 4 bases from V and 4 bases from J; junction bases left unmatched: 11. Per the germline V gene, CDR1 is MGHRA and CDR2 is YSYEKL. The CDR3: CASSPTPGQGAYEQYF. The DNA for the CDR3 is TGCGCCAGCAGCCCTACCCCGGGACAGGGTGCGTACGAGCAGTACTTC.

This chain joins TRBV18 and TRBJ1-1, with D unclear. The CDR3 extends over 13 amino acids. In germline, CDR1 is KGHSH, CDR2 LQKENI. Trimming stripped 0 bases from V and 4 bases from J, with 6 bases between. The CDR3 is CASSPPGVTEAFF. Written as DNA, the CDR3 is TGTGCCAGCTCACCACCGGGAGTCACTGAAGCTTTCTTT.

This clone was counted once. This sequence joins TRBV13 and TRBJ2-7, with 9 bases identical to TRBD1. The CDR3 consists of 16 residues. J gave up 0 bases and V 2 bases, and 5 bases lay outside the gene matches. Germline CDR1 and CDR2: PRHDT and FYEKMQ (reference sequence). CDR3 coding DNA: TGTGCCAGCAGCTTAACTGGGACAGGGAGCTCCTACGAGCAGTACTTC. This codes for CASSLTGTGSSYEQYF.

This clone was recorded only once. This sequence joins TRBV2 and TRBJ1-1; weak D call: TRBD1 (6 bases). Trimming removed 6 bases at V and 0 bases at J, with 11 bases between. Germline values: CDR1 SNHLY, CDR2 FYNNEI. This CDR3 is 14 amino acids long. The CDR3 region is CASSKGVMNTEAFF. The CDR3 DNA follows: TGTGCCAGCAGCAAGGGGGTCATGAACACTGAAGCTTTCTTT.

The chain employs TRBV7-9 and TRBJ1-2; the D is unclear. Trimming removed 1 base from V and 8 bases from J, with 14 bases in between. There are 14 residues in the CDR3. Looked up from germline, CDR1 is SEHNR and CDR2 is FQNEAQ (reference sequence). CDR3 protein: CASSLESVTSGYTF. CDR3 sequence (DNA): TGTGCCAGCAGCTTAGAATCAGTAACAAGCGGCTACACCTTC.

The J gene is TRBJ2-3, the V gene TRBV29-1, with D unclear. This CDR3 has 13 residues. Germline V gene data show CDR1 as SQVTM and CDR2 as ANQGSEA. Trimming stripped 0 bases from V and 6 bases from J, with 10 bases between. In DNA, the CDR3 is TGCAGCGTTGAAGATGATTCCTCGGATACGCAGTATTTT. It codes for CSVEDDSSDTQYF.

V usage is TRBV9 and J usage is TRBJ1-1, with 7 bases identical to TRBD1. The CDR3 runs to 18 residues. Germline trimming cut 2 bases from V and 0 bases from J; bases unmatched to any gene: 13. The V gene's germline CDR1 is SGDLS and CDR2 YYNGEE. The CDR3 spells CASSVSPVTGDMNTEAFF. The CDR3 region has the DNA TGTGCCAGCAGCGTCTCACCGGTTACAGGGGACATGAACACTGAAGCTTTCTTT.

The chain combines TRBV9 with TRBJ1-1, with 7 positions matching TRBD1. Trimming took 0 bases from V and 6 from J; bases not matched to a gene: 5. The CDR3 contains 14 residues. The V gene's germline CDR1 is SGDLS and CDR2 YYNGEE. The CDR3 sequence is CASSVDAGGAEAFF. DNA for the CDR3: TGTGCCAGCAGCGTAGATGCAGGGGGAGCTGAAGCTTTCTTT.

V and J are TRBV5-4 and TRBJ1-1, with D perhaps matching TRBD1 (6 bases). This CDR3 has 16 residues. The germline V and J ends were trimmed by 0 bases and 2 bases, with 14 bases remaining between them. Looked up from germline, CDR1 is SGHNT and CDR2 is YYREEE (reference sequence). The DNA for the CDR3 is TGTGCCAGCAGCTTGGAAGGGGGGGGGAGAAACACTGAAGCTTTCTTT. Translated: CASSLEGGGRNTEAFF.

The chain has TRBV27 and TRBJ1-1; TRBD1 agrees at 10 bases. The V gene's germline CDR1 is MNHEY and CDR2 SMNVEV (reference sequence). This CDR3 spans 17 amino acids. The ends lost 5 bases at V and 1 base at J; junction bases unmatched: 10. DNA of the CDR3: TGTGCCAGCAGTCACTCGGGACAGGGGTTTAGGAACACTGAAGCTTTCTTT. Its translation: CASSHSGQGFRNTEAFF.

V and J are TRBV5-1 and TRBJ1-4; 8 bases are shared with TRBD1. Germline V gene lookup returns CDR1 SGHRS and CDR2 YFSETQ. This CDR3 comprises 14 residues. With 7 bases clipped from V and 8 bases from J, the junction kept 10 bases outside the gene matches. Here the CDR3 reads CASCPRGREEKLFF. DNA for the CDR3: TGCGCCAGCTGCCCCAGGGGGCGCGAAGAAAAACTGTTTTTT.

This chain connects TRBV12-3 or TRBV12-4 to TRBJ1-2; D uncertain. The CDR3 is 13 amino acids. V lost 5 bases and J lost 5, with 12 bases in between. The CDR3 DNA reads TGTGCCAGCAGTACCACGACCCGATATGGCTACACCTTC. This gives the protein CASSTTTRYGYTF.

The chain combines TRBV5-1 with TRBJ1-4; D is ambiguous. Trimming stripped 6 bases from V and 7 bases from J, with 13 bases between. CDR3 size: 13 residues. Looked up from germline, CDR1 is SGHRS and CDR2 is YFSETQ. This CDR3 is CASTSEGGEKLFF. The CDR3 DNA reads as TGCGCCAGCACCTCCGAAGGAGGTGAAAAACTGTTTTTT.